This T cell receptor (beta chain) stems from a study of shared clonotypes between healthy human individuals. Clones were read by immunoSEQ multiplex PCR, and TCRdb kept only the in-frame ones, dropping some. The profile shows more than 2 million clones, approximately 94% of them singletons. The study separated CD4+ cells into CD45RA+ naive and CD45RA-negative memory subsets. The germline V and J ends were trimmed by 2 bases and 5 bases, with 12 bases remaining between them. Germline-derived CDR1 and CDR2 are GTSNPN and SVGIG (reference sequence). The CDR3 spans 13 residues. The specimen sequenced was naive CD4+ T cells sorted from blood. Subset described: CD45RA+ positively selected. The receptor was isolated from a man aged 18-30 years in good health. This chain uses TRBV30 with TRBJ2-5, with D unclear. CDR3 amino acids: CAWSLTSGETQYF. The CDR3 DNA follows: TGTGCCTGGAGTCTAACGTCTGGGGAGACCCAGTACTTC.